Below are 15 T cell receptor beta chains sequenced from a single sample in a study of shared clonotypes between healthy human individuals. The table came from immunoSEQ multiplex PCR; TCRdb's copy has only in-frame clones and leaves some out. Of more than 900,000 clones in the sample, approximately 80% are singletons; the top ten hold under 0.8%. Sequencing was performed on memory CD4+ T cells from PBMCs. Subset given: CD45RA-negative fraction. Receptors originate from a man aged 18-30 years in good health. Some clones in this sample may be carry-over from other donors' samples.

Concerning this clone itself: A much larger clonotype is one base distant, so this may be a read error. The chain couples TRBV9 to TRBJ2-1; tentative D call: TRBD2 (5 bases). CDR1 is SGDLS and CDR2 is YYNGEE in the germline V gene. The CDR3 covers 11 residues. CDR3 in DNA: TGTGCCGGCAGCGGAATGAATGAGCAGTTCTTC. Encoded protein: CAGSGMNEQFF.

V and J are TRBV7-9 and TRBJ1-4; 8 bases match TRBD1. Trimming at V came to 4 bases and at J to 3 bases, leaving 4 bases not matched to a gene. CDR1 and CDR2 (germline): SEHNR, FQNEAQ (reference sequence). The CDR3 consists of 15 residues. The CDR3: CASSSDRDSNEKLFF. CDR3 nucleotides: TGTGCCAGCAGCTCGGACAGGGATTCTAATGAAAAACTGTTTTTT.

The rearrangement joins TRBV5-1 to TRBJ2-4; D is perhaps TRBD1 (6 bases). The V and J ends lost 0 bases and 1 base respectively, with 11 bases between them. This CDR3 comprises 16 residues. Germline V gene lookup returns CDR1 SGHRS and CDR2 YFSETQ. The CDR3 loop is CASSLESQGAKNIQYF. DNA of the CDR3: TGCGCCAGCAGCTTGGAGTCCCAGGGGGCCAAAAACATTCAGTACTTC.

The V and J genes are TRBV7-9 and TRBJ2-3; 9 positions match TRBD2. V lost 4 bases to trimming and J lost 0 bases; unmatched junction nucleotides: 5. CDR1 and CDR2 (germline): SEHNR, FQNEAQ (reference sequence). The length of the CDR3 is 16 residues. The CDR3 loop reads CASSSLAGESTDTQYF. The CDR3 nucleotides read TGTGCCAGCAGCTCTTTAGCGGGAGAAAGCACAGATACGCAGTATTTT.

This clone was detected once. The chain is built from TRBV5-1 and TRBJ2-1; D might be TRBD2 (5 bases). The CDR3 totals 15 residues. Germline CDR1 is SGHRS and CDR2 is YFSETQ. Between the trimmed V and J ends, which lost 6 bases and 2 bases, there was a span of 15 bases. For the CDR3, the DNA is TGCGCCAGCACATCAAGCGGAAGAACCTACAATGAGCAGTTCTTC. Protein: CASTSSGRTYNEQFF.

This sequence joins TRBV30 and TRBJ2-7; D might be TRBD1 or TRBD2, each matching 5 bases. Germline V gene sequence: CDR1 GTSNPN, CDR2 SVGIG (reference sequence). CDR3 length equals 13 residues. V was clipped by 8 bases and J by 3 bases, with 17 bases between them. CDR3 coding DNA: TGTGCCCATATACCGGGACCGAACTACGAGCAGTACTTC. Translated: CAHIPGPNYEQYF. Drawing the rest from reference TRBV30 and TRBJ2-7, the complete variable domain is SQTIHQWPATLVQPVGSPLSLECTVEGTSNPNLYWYRQAAGRGLQLLFYSVGIGQISSEVPQNLSASRPQDRQFILSSKKLLLSDSGFYLCAHIPGPNYEQYFGPGTRLTVT.

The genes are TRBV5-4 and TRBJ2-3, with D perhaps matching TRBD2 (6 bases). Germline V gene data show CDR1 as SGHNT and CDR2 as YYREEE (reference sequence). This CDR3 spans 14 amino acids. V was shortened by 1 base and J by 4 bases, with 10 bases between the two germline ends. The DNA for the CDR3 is TGTGCCAGCAGCTTGAAGACTAGTTCAGATACGCAGTATTTT. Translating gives CASSLKTSSDTQYF. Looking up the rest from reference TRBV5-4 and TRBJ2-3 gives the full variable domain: ETGVTQSPTHLIKTRGQQVTLRCSSQSGHNTVSWYQQALGQGPQFIFQYYREEENGRGNFPPRFSGLQFPNYSSELNVNALELDDSALYLCASSLKTSSDTQYFGPGTRLTVL.

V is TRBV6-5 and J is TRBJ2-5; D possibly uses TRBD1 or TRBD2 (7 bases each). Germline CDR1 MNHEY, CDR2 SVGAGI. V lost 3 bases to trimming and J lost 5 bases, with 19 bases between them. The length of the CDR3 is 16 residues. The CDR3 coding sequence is TGTGCCAGCAGTTATGGGAGGGGGCCCCTAGGGGAGACCCAGTACTTC. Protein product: CASSYGRGPLGETQYF.

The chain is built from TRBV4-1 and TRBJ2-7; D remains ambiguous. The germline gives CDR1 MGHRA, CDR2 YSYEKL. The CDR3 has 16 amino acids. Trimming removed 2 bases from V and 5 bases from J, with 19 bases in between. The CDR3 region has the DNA TGCGCCAGCAGCCAAAATCGTGCGGACCGAGTCCACGAGCAGTACTTC. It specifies CASSQNRADRVHEQYF.

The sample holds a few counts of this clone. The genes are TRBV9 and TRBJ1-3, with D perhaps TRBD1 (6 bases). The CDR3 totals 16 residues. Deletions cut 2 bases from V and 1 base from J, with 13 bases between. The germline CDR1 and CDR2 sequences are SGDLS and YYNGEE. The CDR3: CASSVLGAGSGNTIYF. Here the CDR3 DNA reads TGTGCCAGCAGCGTCCTGGGGGCAGGGTCTGGAAACACCATATATTTT.

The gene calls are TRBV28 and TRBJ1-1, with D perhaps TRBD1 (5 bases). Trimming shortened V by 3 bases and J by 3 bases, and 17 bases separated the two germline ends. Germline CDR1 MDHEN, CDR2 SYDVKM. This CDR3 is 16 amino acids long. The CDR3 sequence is CASSFSAGRRDTEAFF. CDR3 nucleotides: TGTGCCAGCAGTTTTTCGGCAGGGCGGAGGGACACTGAAGCTTTCTTT.

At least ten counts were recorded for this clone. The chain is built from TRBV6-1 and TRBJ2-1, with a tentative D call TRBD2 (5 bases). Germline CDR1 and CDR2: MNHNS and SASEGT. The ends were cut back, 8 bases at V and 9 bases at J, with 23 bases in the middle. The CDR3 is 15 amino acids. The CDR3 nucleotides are TGTGCCAGCCGTAACCTGCCCTTTAGCGTCACTGAGCAGTTCTTC. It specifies CASRNLPFSVTEQFF.

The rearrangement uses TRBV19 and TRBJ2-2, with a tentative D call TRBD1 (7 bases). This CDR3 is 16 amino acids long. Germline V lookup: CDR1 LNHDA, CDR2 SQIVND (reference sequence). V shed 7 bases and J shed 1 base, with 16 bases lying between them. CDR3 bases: TGTGCCAGTAAACTCGGGGGACAGATGAACACCGGGGAGCTGTTTTTT. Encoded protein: CASKLGGQMNTGELFF.

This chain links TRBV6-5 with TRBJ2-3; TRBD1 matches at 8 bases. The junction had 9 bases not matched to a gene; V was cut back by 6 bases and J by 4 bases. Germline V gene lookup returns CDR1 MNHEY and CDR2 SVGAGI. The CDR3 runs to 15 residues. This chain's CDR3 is CASSYRDRSSDTQYF. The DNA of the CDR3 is TGTGCCAGCAGCTACCGGGACAGGTCCTCAGATACGCAGTATTTT.

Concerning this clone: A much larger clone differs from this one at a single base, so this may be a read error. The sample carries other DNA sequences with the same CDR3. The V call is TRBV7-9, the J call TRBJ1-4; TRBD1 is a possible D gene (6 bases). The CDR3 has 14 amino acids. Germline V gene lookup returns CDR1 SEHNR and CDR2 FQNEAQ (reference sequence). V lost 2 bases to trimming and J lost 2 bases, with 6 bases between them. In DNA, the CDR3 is TGTGCCAGCAGCTTAAGGGGGACTAATGAAAAACTGTTTTTT. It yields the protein CASSLRGTNEKLFF. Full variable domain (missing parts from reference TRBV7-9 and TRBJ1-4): DTGVSQNPRHKITKRGQNVTFRCDPISEHNRLYWYRQTLGQGPEFLTYFQNEAQLEKSRLLSDRFSAERPKGSFSTLEIQRTEQGDSAMYLCASSLRGTNEKLFFGSGTQLSVL.